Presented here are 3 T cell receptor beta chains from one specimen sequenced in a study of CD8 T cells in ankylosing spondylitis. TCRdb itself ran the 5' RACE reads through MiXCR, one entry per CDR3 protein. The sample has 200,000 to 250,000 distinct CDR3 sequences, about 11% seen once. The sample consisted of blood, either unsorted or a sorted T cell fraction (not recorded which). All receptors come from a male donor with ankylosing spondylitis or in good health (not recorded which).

The CDR3 sequence: CASSSQATSGVGTQYF. CDR3 in DNA: TGTGCCAGCAGCTCTCAGGCAACTAGCGGGGTTGGGACCCAGTACTTC. The chain carries TRBV5-5 and TRBJ2-5, with 10 bases that match TRBD2. The V and J ends lost 3 bases and 7 bases, in that order; junction bases with no gene match: 12. Germline CDR1 reads SGHKS; CDR2 reads YYEKEE (reference sequence). CDR3 size: 16 residues.

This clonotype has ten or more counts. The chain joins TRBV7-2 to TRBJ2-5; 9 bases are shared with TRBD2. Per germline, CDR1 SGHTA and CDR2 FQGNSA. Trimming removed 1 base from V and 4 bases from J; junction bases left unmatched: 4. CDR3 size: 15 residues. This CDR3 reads CASSLVSGGRETQYF. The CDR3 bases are TGTGCCAGCAGCTTAGTAAGCGGGGGGAGAGAGACCCAGTACTTC.

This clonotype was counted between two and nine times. The CDR3 DNA follows: TGTGCCTGGAGTGCCGACCCGGGACAGGGGGGATATTCCGGGGAGCTGTTTTTT. Translating gives CAWSADPGQGGYSGELFF. This chain connects TRBV30 to TRBJ2-2, with 11 bases aligning to TRBD1. The V gene's germline CDR1 is GTSNPN and CDR2 SVGIG (reference sequence). The CDR3 length is 18 residues. The ends lost 1 base at V and 6 bases at J; junction bases unmatched: 13.